This T cell receptor beta chain is drawn from a study of glioma-infiltrating T cells. Study-level points and caveats: Above-expected tissue-blood divergence occurred in all gliomas, most in low-grade ones. CDR3 overlap between tissue and blood was very small.

On this clonotype itself: Its matching antigen is unknown. At one end the junction does not follow the germline gene, possibly because of a read error.

The iRepertoire nested amplicon-rescue multiplex PCR amplified TCR alpha and beta CDR3s from RNA. One-step reverse transcription and amplification started from approximately 100-400 ng of tissue mRNA or PBMC total RNA. TCRdb re-derived calls from the multiplex PCR reads in MiXCR, one entry per CDR3 protein. The sample has approximately 100,000 distinct CDR3 sequences, 25% seen once. This CDR3 comprises 14 residues. Germline CDR1 SNHLY, CDR2 FYNNEI. The chain employs TRBV2 and TRBJ1-1; D is perhaps TRBD1 (6 bases). The source of this sequence is a human donor with low-grade glioma or glioblastoma, undergoing nonglioma brain surgery, or in good health (not recorded which). The specimen was glioma tissue, nonneoplastic brain tissue, or PBMCs (not recorded which). Here the CDR3 reads CASRGQASNTEASF. The CDR3, as DNA: TGTGCTAGCAGGGGACAAGCTTCGAACACTGAAGCTTCCTTT.